The 25 T cell receptor beta chains reported below all come from one sample, sequenced in a study of tumor-infiltrating lymphocytes in primary liver carcinoma. TCR beta cDNA came from roughly 0.45 ug total RNA, primed with a constant-region primer. Libraries covering TCR beta were generated through three nested multiplex PCR rounds (using a slightly modified ARM-PCR). Rounds one and two of PCR, each of roughly 10 cycles, were primed with TRBV1-TRBV30 forward primers and a C-beta reverse primer. MiXCR was run by TCRdb on the multiplex PCR reads, yielding one entry per CDR3 protein. The repertoire holds hundreds of thousands of distinct CDR3 sequences, 65% seen once, with about 9.4% in the top ten. They got blood RNA out of unsorted whole blood and also pulled out germline DNA. The sample consisted of peripheral blood. The receptors were sampled from a man between 40 and 49 years old with primary liver carcinoma and hepatitis B virus infection.

This clonotype was seen more than once but under ten times. The CDR3 region is CASSKVGTSGSLWLGQQNIQYF. The DNA of the CDR3 is TGTGCCAGCAGCAAAGTGGGGACTAGCGGGAGTCTCTGGCTGGGACAACAAAACATTCAGTACTTC. The V gene is TRBV21-1, the J gene TRBJ2-4; the table gives TRBD2 as D, unverified against the DNA. TRBV21-1 corresponds to a pseudogene. The CDR3 has 22 amino acids.

About this clonotype itself: At one end, the junction sequence differs from germline, possibly due to a read error. The chain uses TRBV11-1 and TRBJ2-7; D might be TRBD1 (6 bases). Per the germline V gene, CDR1 is SGHAT and CDR2 is FQDESV (reference sequence). CDR3 size: 13 residues. This chain's CDR3 is CASSRQGQYELYF. Here the CDR3 DNA reads TGTGCCAGCAGCCGGCAGGGGCAGTACGAGCTGTACTTC.

The rearrangement links TRBV6-2 or TRBV6-3 to TRBJ1-5; D gene ambiguous. Gene TRBJ2-3 matches the end of the DNA better, so the J call may be wrong. CDR1 is MNHEY and CDR2 is SVGEGT in the germline V gene. The CDR3 has 14 residues. The CDR3 region has the DNA TGTGCCAGCAGTTACCCTGGAGACAATCAGCCCCAGTATTTT. Its translation is CASSYPGDNQPQYF.

This clonotype has a count of ten or more. J is TRBJ2-1 and V is TRBV29-1, with TRBD2 matching over 7 bases. The J segment lost 1 base and the V segment lost 4 bases, leaving 10 bases of the junction unmatched. Germline values: CDR1 SQVTM, CDR2 ANQGSEA. This CDR3 is built from 16 residues. The CDR3 reads CSVGAGWGGSYNEQFF. As DNA, the CDR3 is TGCAGCGTTGGAGCGGGGTGGGGGGGATCCTACAATGAGCAGTTCTTC.

Regarding this clonotype: One end of the junction fails to match germline, which may point to a read error. V usage is TRBV10-3 and J usage is TRBJ2-3; D might be TRBD2 (5 bases). The CDR3 sequence is 15 residues long. Looked up from germline, CDR1 is ENHRY and CDR2 is SYGVKD. The DNA for the CDR3 is TGTGCCATCTGTGATGGCGGGTCCCTCCCAGATACGCAGTATTTT. The encoded protein is CAICDGGSLPDTQYF.

As to this clonotype: One junction end disagrees with the germline gene, perhaps due to a read error. The rearrangement joins TRBV6-2 or TRBV6-3 to TRBJ2-2; 9 bases map to TRBD2. This CDR3 is built from 15 residues. Per germline, CDR1 MNHEY and CDR2 SVGEGT. CDR3 nucleotide sequence: TGTACCAGCAGAATTAGCGGGAGCGGCACCGGGGAGCTGTTTTTT. Its protein is CTSRISGSGTGELFF.

The chain is built from TRBV7-9 and TRBJ2-2, with D unclear. The ends were cut back, 6 bases at V and 4 bases at J, with 9 bases in the middle. The germline V gene has CDR1 SEHNR and CDR2 FQNEAQ (reference sequence). The CDR3 runs 13 residues. The CDR3 reads CASSQITTGELFF. In DNA, the CDR3 is TGTGCCAGCAGTCAAATCACCACCGGGGAGCTGTTTTTT.

As to this clonotype: Here the CDR3 omits its conserved ending phenylalanine or tryptophan, so a read error is the likely source. It is unclear where the CDR3 begins or ends on the DNA, so no DNA is shown, and the CDR3 is as TCRdb lists it. The chain links TRBV11-2 to TRBJ2-1; the DNA was not compared with TRBD2, the D call given in the table. The CDR3 is 16 residues long, counting both termini. CDR1 is SGHAT, CDR2 FQNNGV, per germline. This chain's CDR3 is CASSASSGSSYNEEFL.

V gene TRBV19 combines with J gene TRBJ2-5; 9 positions agree with TRBD1. Germline values: CDR1 LNHDA, CDR2 SQIVND (reference sequence). V shed 2 bases, J shed 5 bases, and the junction held 3 bases outside the gene matches. The length of the CDR3 is 14 residues. The CDR3 sequence: CASSINRGQETQYF. CDR3 nucleotides: TGTGCCAGTAGTATAAACAGGGGGCAGGAGACCCAGTACTTC.

As to this clonotype: One end of the junction fails to match germline, which may point to a read error. J is TRBJ2-4 and V is TRBV6-5, with D tentatively TRBD1 (6 bases). Germline assignment: CDR1 MNHEY and CDR2 SVGAGI. The CDR3 length is 17 residues. CDR3 nucleotide sequence: TGTACCAGCAGTTACTCAGCACCCCTAGGGGGTGGAAACATTCAGTACTTC. It specifies CTSSYSAPLGGGNIQYF.

In regard to this clonotype: The germline gene is not matched at one end of the junction; a read error may be the cause. The chain carries TRBV29-1 and TRBJ1-1; D remains ambiguous. Germline V gene data show CDR1 as SQVTM and CDR2 as ANQGSEA. This CDR3 is built from 15 residues. CDR3 amino acids: CSVGSGWGMNTKAFF. Written as DNA, the CDR3 is TGCAGCGTTGGATCGGGGTGGGGTATGAACACTAAAGCCTTCTTT.

The CDR3: CTSSLDQGSYNEQFF. CDR3 in DNA: TGTACTAGCAGCTTAGATCAAGGCTCCTACAATGAGCAGTTCTTC. This chain connects TRBV11-3 to TRBJ2-1, with a tentative D call TRBD2 (6 bases). CDR3 length equals 15 residues. Germline V gene sequence: CDR1 SGHNT, CDR2 YENEEA.

The chain links TRBV6-6 to TRBJ2-3; no reliable D call. This CDR3 contains 14 residues. V was cut by 1 base and J by 0 bases, with 5 bases left in between. The germline CDR1 and CDR2 sequences are MNHNY and SVGAGI (reference sequence). In DNA, the CDR3 is TGTGCCAGCAGTTACTTTTCTAGCACAGATACGCAGTATTTT. Protein sequence: CASSYFSSTDTQYF.

Remarks on this clonotype: A read error may account for a junction end that differs from germline. J is TRBJ1-2 and V is TRBV6-1; D possibly corresponds to TRBD1 (5 bases). In germline, CDR1 is MNHNS, CDR2 SASEGT. The CDR3 consists of 13 residues. CDR3 residues: CARSTTGFGGYTF. The DNA of the CDR3 is TGTGCCCGCAGCACCACAGGATTCGGAGGCTACACCTTC.

This clonotype was seen many times. The chain couples TRBV29-1 to TRBJ2-1; 14 bases are a match to TRBD2. Unmatched junction bases numbered 4, after V lost 4 bases and J lost 8 bases. This CDR3 region has 14 residues. Germline V gives CDR1 SQVTM, CDR2 ANQGSEA. The CDR3 coding sequence is TGCAGCGTTGGGGGGGGACTAGCGGGAGATGAGCAGTTCTTC. It encodes CSVGGGLAGDEQFF.

For this clonotype: One junction end does not reproduce the germline sequence, and a read error may be involved. J is TRBJ2-7 and V is TRBV5-5; a possible D gene is TRBD2 (5 bases). Looked up from germline, CDR1 is SGHKS and CDR2 is YYEKEE (reference sequence). The CDR3 is 15 residues long. The CDR3: CVSSLIGLAAHEQYF. The CDR3 nucleotides are TGTGTCAGCAGCCTGATTGGCCTAGCAGCCCACGAGCAGTACTTC.

This clonotype was picked up a small number of times. J is TRBJ2-7 and V is TRBV11-2; D is undetermined. The V end was cut by 2 bases, the J end by 2 bases, with 10 bases between. Germline CDR1 reads SGHAT; CDR2 reads FQNNGV. The CDR3 loop spans 14 amino acids. The CDR3 region has the DNA TGTGCCAGCAGCTTAACTGACATTGCCTACGAGCAGTACTTC. This sequence encodes CASSLTDIAYEQYF.

As regards this clonotype: This sequence may be a read error, since a much larger clone differs from it by one base. The rearrangement links TRBV6-2 or TRBV6-3 to TRBJ1-1; 7 bases are a match to TRBD1. Germline values: CDR1 MNHEY, CDR2 SVGEGT. The CDR3 runs 17 residues. Here the CDR3 DNA reads TGTGCCAGCAGATACTCGGGGCCAGGGGGGCTGTCCACTGAAGCTTTCTTT. Encoded protein: CASRYSGPGGLSTEAFF.

Notes on this clonotype: The junction shows a germline mismatch at one end, possibly a read error. The chain uses TRBV5-1 and TRBJ2-7, with TRBD1 identical over 10 bases. The CDR3 length is 17 residues. The V gene's germline CDR1 is SGHRS and CDR2 YFSETQ. CDR3 amino acids: CTSSPGQGIRSSYEQYF. The CDR3 bases are TGCACCAGCAGCCCGGGACAGGGGATTCGGAGCTCCTACGAGCAGTACTTC.

The sample holds a few counts of this clonotype. One end of the junction varies from germline; a read error may be responsible. J is TRBJ2-1 and V is TRBV5-4, with 8 bases matching TRBD1. CDR1 and CDR2 from the germline V gene are SGHNT and YYREEE (reference sequence). The length of the CDR3 is 15 residues. The CDR3 here is CASSTGQGSYNGQFF. CDR3 sequence (DNA): TGTGCCAGCAGCACCGGACAGGGATCCTACAATGGGCAGTTCTTC.

This clonotype appeared a few times. This sequence joins TRBV23-1 and TRBJ2-7; D is unclear. TRBV23-1 is labeled an ORF, and its function is uncertain. V shed 8 bases and J shed 4 bases, with 18 bases lying between them. CDR3 length: 14 amino acids. DNA for the CDR3: TGCGCCAGCCGGTCGGGCTGGGGTCGGTACGAGCAGTACTTC. It is translated as CASRSGWGRYEQYF.

Of note for this clonotype: A read error may account for a junction end that differs from germline. The chain is built from TRBV6-6 and TRBJ2-7; D may be TRBD1 or TRBD2 (5 bases each). The length of the CDR3 is 13 residues. Germline-derived CDR1 and CDR2 are MNHNY and SVGAGI (reference sequence). The CDR3 DNA reads as TGTACCAGCAGCCACGGGGCAGCCCCATGCATGAACTTC. This encodes CTSSHGAAPCMNF.

The chain has TRBV7-9 and TRBJ2-5, with a weak D call TRBD1 (6 bases). In germline, CDR1 is SEHNR, CDR2 FQNEAQ (reference sequence). Trimming took off 4 bases at V and 1 base at J, with 13 bases between the two ends. The CDR3 covers 15 residues. The CDR3 bases are TGTGCCAGCAGCTCTCTACAGGGCCTCCAAGAGACCCAGTACTTC. Its translation is CASSSLQGLQETQYF.

The sample holds one count of this clonotype. One end of the junction fails to match germline, which may point to a read error. The V gene is TRBV12-5, the J gene TRBJ1-5; a weak D match, TRBD1 (5 bases). This CDR3 contains 13 residues. From germline, CDR1 is LGHNT and CDR2 FRNRAP. Written as DNA, the CDR3 is TGTGCTAGTGCCCTGGACACCGATCAGCCCCACCATTTT. Its protein product is CASALDTDQPHHF.

As for this clonotype: A much larger clone sits a single nucleotide away, making a read error possible. The chain has TRBV10-3 and TRBJ2-5, with D unclear. From germline, CDR1 is ENHRY and CDR2 SYGVKD. There are 12 residues in the CDR3. CDR3 sequence (DNA): TGTGCCATCAATGAGACGTCGGAGACCCAGTACTTC. It translates to CAINETSETQYF.